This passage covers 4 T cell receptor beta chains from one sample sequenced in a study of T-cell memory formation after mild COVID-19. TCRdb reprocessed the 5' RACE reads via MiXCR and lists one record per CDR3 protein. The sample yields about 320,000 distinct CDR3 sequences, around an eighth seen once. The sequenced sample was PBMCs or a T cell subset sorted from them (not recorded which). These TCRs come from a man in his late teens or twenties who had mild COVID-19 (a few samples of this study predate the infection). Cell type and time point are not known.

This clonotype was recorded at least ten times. The CDR3: CSAPTAGGTDTQYF. Written as DNA, the CDR3 is TGCAGTGCTCCAACGGCGGGGGGCACAGATACGCAGTATTTT. The V and J genes are TRBV20-1 and TRBJ2-3, with 7 bases identical to TRBD2. Trimming took 5 bases from V and 1 from J; bases not matched to a gene: 6. CDR3 length equals 14 residues. CDR1 is DFQATT, CDR2 SNEGSKA, per germline (reference sequence).

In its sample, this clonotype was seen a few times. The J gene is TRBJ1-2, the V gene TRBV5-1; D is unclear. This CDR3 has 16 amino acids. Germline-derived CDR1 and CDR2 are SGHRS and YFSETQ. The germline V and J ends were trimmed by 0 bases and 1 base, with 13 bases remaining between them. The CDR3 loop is CASSLDYSGLNYGYTF. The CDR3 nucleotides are TGCGCCAGCAGCTTGGACTATTCGGGCCTTAACTATGGCTACACCTTC. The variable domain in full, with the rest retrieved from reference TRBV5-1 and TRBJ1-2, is KAGVTQTPRYLIKTRGQQVTLSCSPISGHRSVSWYQQTPGQGLQFLFEYFSETQRNKGNFPGRFSGRQFSNSRSEMNVSTLELGDSALYLCASSLDYSGLNYGYTFGSGTRLTVV.

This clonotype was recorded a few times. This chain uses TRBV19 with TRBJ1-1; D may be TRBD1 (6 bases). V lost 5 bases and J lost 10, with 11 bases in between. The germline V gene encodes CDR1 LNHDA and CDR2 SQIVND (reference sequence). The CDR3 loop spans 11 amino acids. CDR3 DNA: TGTGCCAGTAGTCTCAGGGGTCCAGCTTTCTTT. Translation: CASSLRGPAFF.

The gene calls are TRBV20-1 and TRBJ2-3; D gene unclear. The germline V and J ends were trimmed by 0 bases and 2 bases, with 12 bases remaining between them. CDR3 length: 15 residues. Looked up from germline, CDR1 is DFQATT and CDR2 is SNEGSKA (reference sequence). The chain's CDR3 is CSARDGVASTDTQYF. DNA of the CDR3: TGCAGTGCTAGAGATGGGGTAGCTTCCACAGATACGCAGTATTTT.